The 14 T cell receptor beta chains below come from one sample, sequenced in a study of blood T cell repertoires in COVID-19. Sequenced by immunoSEQ multiplex PCR; TCRdb stores in-frame clones only, minus some. The table has around 69,000 clones, 70% to 90% seen once. Sequences were obtained from peripheral blood. The receptors shown here come from a man aged 50 or older with active COVID-19.

This rearrangement joins TRBV2 to TRBJ1-2; TRBD1 agrees at 7 bases. Trimming at V came to 1 base and at J to 7 bases, leaving 3 bases not matched to a gene. This CDR3 is built from 13 residues. Germline CDR1 and CDR2: SNHLY and FYNNEI. The CDR3 sequence is CASSEGGGSGYTF. DNA for the CDR3: TGTGCCAGCAGTGAAGGAGGGGGCTCTGGCTACACCTTC.

This clone was seen a handful of times. The chain links TRBV27 to TRBJ1-5, with D possibly being TRBD1 (6 bases). The CDR3 is 16 residues long. V lost 0 bases and J 2 bases, leaving 11 bases between the germline ends. Germline-derived CDR1 and CDR2 are MNHEY and SMNVEV (reference sequence). In nucleotides, the CDR3 is TGTGCCAGCAGTTTATCTCCTCGACAGGGCAATCAGCCCCAGCATTTT. Translation gives CASSLSPRQGNQPQHF.

The V call is TRBV9, the J call TRBJ1-2, with 8 bases identical to TRBD1. The V and J ends lost 0 bases and 5 bases, in that order; junction bases with no gene match: 6. CDR3 length equals 15 residues. The germline V gene has CDR1 SGDLS and CDR2 YYNGEE. The CDR3 bases are TGTGCCAGCAGCGTAGACTCCGGGACAGGTTATGGCTACACCTTC. It translates to CASSVDSGTGYGYTF.

The V call is TRBV2, the J call TRBJ1-1; TRBD1 matches at 7 bases. The CDR3 has 14 residues. The V gene end was trimmed by 7 bases and the J gene end by 5 bases; junction bases not matched to a gene: 10. Germline CDR1 is SNHLY and CDR2 is FYNNEI. For the CDR3, the DNA is TGTGCCAGCAAAGGGGGCCGTACGAGTACTGAAGCTTTCTTT. This sequence encodes CASKGGRTSTEAFF.

This chain uses TRBV30 with TRBJ1-2; tentatively, D is TRBD1 (5 bases). Between the trimmed V and J ends, which lost 0 bases and 4 bases, there was a span of 9 bases. CDR3 length: 13 residues. Germline assignment: CDR1 GTSNPN and CDR2 SVGIG (reference sequence). In nucleotides, the CDR3 is TGTGCCTGGAGTGTGGGGGGGAGCTATGGCTACACCTTC. Translated, it gives CAWSVGGSYGYTF.

The chain carries TRBV6-4 and TRBJ2-6, with D perhaps TRBD1 (6 bases). This CDR3 region has 16 residues. Deletions cut 4 bases from V and 0 bases from J, with 10 bases between. Germline-derived CDR1 and CDR2 are MRHNA and SNTAGT. CDR3 in DNA: TGTGCCAGCAGTGCACAGGGCGACTCTGGGGCCAACGTCCTGACTTTC. Protein: CASSAQGDSGANVLTF.

The V and J genes are TRBV24-1 and TRBJ2-1, with D possibly being TRBD2 (6 bases). The V and J ends lost 4 bases and 10 bases respectively, with 16 bases between them. Germline V gives CDR1 KGHDR, CDR2 SFDVKD. CDR3 length: 14 amino acids. This chain's CDR3 is CATSEASGRGEQFF. The DNA of the CDR3 is TGTGCCACCAGTGAGGCCAGTGGTCGGGGGGAGCAGTTCTTC.

The J gene is TRBJ1-1, the V gene TRBV12-3 or TRBV12-4, with no clear D. The V gene lost 6 bases and the J gene lost 2 bases, with 7 bases spanning the gap. This CDR3 is 12 amino acids long. In nucleotides, the CDR3 is TGTGCCAGCAGCCTCTCTAACACTGAAGCTTTCTTT. Residues: CASSLSNTEAFF.

This rearrangement joins TRBV19 to TRBJ2-1, with TRBD1 identical over 7 bases. V lost 1 base to trimming and J lost 7 bases; unmatched junction nucleotides: 7. The CDR3 runs to 15 residues. CDR1 LNHDA and CDR2 SQIVND come from the germline V gene (reference sequence). In DNA, the CDR3 is TGTGCCAGTAGTATAGGGGGGACAGTTAAGAATGAGCAGTTCTTC. This translates into CASSIGGTVKNEQFF.

The chain employs TRBV10-2 and TRBJ2-2; possible D gene TRBD2, 5 bases. Per the germline V gene, CDR1 is WSHSY and CDR2 is SAAADI. Between the trimmed V and J ends, which lost 0 bases and 1 base, there was a span of 6 bases. This CDR3 is built from 15 residues. DNA for the CDR3: TGCGCCAGCAGTGAGTCTGGGAGGAACACCGGGGAGCTGTTTTTT. It yields the protein CASSESGRNTGELFF.

This sequence joins TRBV11-2 and TRBJ1-1; D not certain. Looked up from germline, CDR1 is SGHAT and CDR2 is FQNNGV. V lost 4 bases, J lost 4 bases, and 16 bases lay in between. This CDR3 has 15 amino acids. CDR3 coding DNA: TGTGCCAGCAGCTCCTGGCGGGGTCCGGGCACTGAAGCTTTCTTT. It specifies CASSSWRGPGTEAFF. The whole variable domain, filled in from reference TRBV11-2 and TRBJ1-1, reads EAGVAQSPRYKIIEKRQSVAFWCNPISGHATLYWYQQILGQGPKLLIQFQNNGVVDDSQLPKDRFSAERLKGVDSTLKIQPAKLEDSAVYLCASSSWRGPGTEAFFGQGTRLTVV.

This chain connects TRBV6-5 to TRBJ2-5; D remains unclear. The V and J ends lost 0 bases and 6 bases respectively, with 11 bases between them. CDR3 length: 14 residues. Germline V gene lookup returns CDR1 MNHEY and CDR2 SVGAGI. The CDR3 coding sequence is TGTGCCAGCAGTTACTCCGGGTCGGGTAAGACCCAGTACTTC. As protein: CASSYSGSGKTQYF.

V and J are TRBV6-5 and TRBJ1-5; 7 positions match TRBD1. The V and J ends lost 6 bases and 3 bases, in that order; junction bases with no gene match: 5. The length of the CDR3 is 14 residues. Germline CDR1 is MNHEY and CDR2 is SVGAGI. The CDR3 DNA sequence: TGTGCCAGCAGCCTAGGGGGCCACAATCAGCCCCAGCATTTT. Its translation: CASSLGGHNQPQHF.

The chain employs TRBV7-2 and TRBJ2-2, with 8 bases fitting TRBD2. The V gene end was trimmed by 6 bases and the J gene end by 5 bases; junction bases not matched to a gene: 8. Germline-derived CDR1 and CDR2 are SGHTA and FQGNSA. CDR3 length equals 15 residues. The CDR3 here is CASSMSGSGTGELFF. CDR3 in DNA: TGTGCCAGCAGTATGAGCGGGAGTGGAACCGGGGAGCTGTTTTTT. Full variable domain (rest looked up from reference TRBV7-2 and TRBJ2-2): GAGVSQSPSNKVTEKGKDVELRCDPISGHTALYWYRQSLGQGLEFLIYFQGNSAPDKSGLPSDRFSAERTGGSVSTLTIQRTQQEDSAVYLCASSMSGSGTGELFFGEGSRLTVL.